This T cell receptor beta chain is drawn from a study of T cell responses to AZD1222 COVID-19 vaccine (dated by TCRdb to the early 2020s). Regarding the research as a whole: TCR sequencing covered 233 trial participants: 200 to 220 given two doses of AZD1222 and approximately 26 given two doses of MenACWY control vaccine. Trial participants were enrolled into age subgroups of 18-55, 56-69 and 70-plus years, which contained about 160, 30 and 59 TCR-sequenced participants, respectively.

Summary of the overall study and its limitations: Reportedly, almost half of the unique spike-specific TCRs recognized epitopes lying outside the regions that are mutated in the B.1.351 and B.1.1.7 variants. Most participants were white British and females outnumbered males, and the authors suggested that clonal diversity may have been underestimated. Spike-specific TCR breadth and depth rose significantly after two AZD1222 doses compared with day 0 and with MenACWY recipients. The 56-69-year group was small, and its depth increase did not reach significance, likely because of low power. Because no samples from the day 14 peak response were available, repertoires could be characterized only after the peak T cell response. CD4 TCRs associated with the vaccine covered the entire spike protein, and the dominant responses were in regions 160-218 and 743-854. Conclusions about previously exposed vaccinees were limited because only a handful of AZD1222 recipients were SARS-CoV-2 seropositive at baseline.

The time point label here, explained by the study, means: about 28 days (+/-7) after the second vaccine dose. AZD1222 recipients given second doses at about 4 weeks or at about 12 weeks were pooled, since spike-specific TCR depth and breadth were not found to differ between the two schedules. Vaccinee samples came from UK trials COV001 and COV002, including a single-blind randomized controlled phase 2/3 trial of AZD1222 (ChAdOx1 nCoV-19) in healthy adults. For TCRbeta chain sequencing, PBMC samples were collected from trial participants at day 0 and at day 28 after the second dose. The CDR3 regions of human TCRbeta chains were analyzed by immunosequencing. Regarding the original processing steps: Repertoire TCRs were checked for matches against a reference library of SARS-CoV-2-specific TCRs that had been generated using the MIRA antigen-specificity platform. Breadth meant the fraction of unique TCRs that were SARS-CoV-2-associated, whereas depth meant the fraction of total T cells that were SARS-CoV-2-associated. Using the MIRA data, each spike-specific TCR was assigned both to the spike region to which the TCR was reactive and to a CD4 or CD8 class. Log10-transformed breadth and depth values were compared by one-way ANOVA with Sidak's multiple comparisons tests. What TCRdb holds here is the immuneACCESS table cut down to in-frame rearrangements. Part of the clones is not present; checked against another copy, under half of the missing clones reflect an unresolved V gene, and the others are unexplained. V and J calls and clone size come straight from that table; D and trimming were deduced from the DNA. This sample holds roughly 120,000 clones; 75% to 90% were observed only once. The ten largest clones represent approximately 6.5% of the sample.

The germline V gene (reference sequence) provides CDR1 SGHKS and CDR2 YYEKEE. The junction carries 16 bases between V and J, which are trimmed by 0 bases and 1 base respectively. Taken from cysteine to phenylalanine, the CDR3 has 17 residues. CDR3 DNA is the only sequence kept; it has 51 bases, read in frame from the first base. A note on this clone: Its antigen remains undetermined. The input lacks base qualities; no much larger clone sits a single base away.

The sample here was peripheral blood, taken 28 days after the second AZD1222 dose. This sequence was found in an adult who received the AZD1222 COVID-19 vaccine. Recombination connected TRBV5-5 to TRBJ1-1; matching of 6 bases hints at TRBD1 as the D gene. The DNA sequence follows: TGTGCCAGCAGCTTGGCCGGGGGGCCAGCAGCGAACACTGAAGCTTTCTTT. This translates into CASSLAGGPAANTEAFF.